At least ten counts were recorded for the clone carrying this T cell receptor beta chain. Its antigen is not identified. Germline V gene sequence: CDR1 LGHNA, CDR2 YSLEER. J was trimmed by 7 bases and V by 4 bases; bases with no gene match: 11. This CDR3 spans 15 amino acids. The data are from a study of T cells after yellow fever vaccination. Study outcomes and limitations: Although most clonotypes did not, a small share appeared in both CD4 and CD8 compartments. Most primary-vaccination clones recurred post-booster (roughly 96% CD4, over 70% CD8). On re-exposure, the response was weaker but peaked faster, at day 5 versus 15.

For TCR, cDNA came from 5'RACE template switching, which added a universal primer site and UMIs. TCRdb fed the 5' RACE reads into MiXCR, producing one record per CDR3 protein. The sample carries about 350,000 distinct CDR3 sequences, 4.1% recorded once. The clonotype originates from a man younger than 35 who received the YFV17D yellow fever vaccine. The sequenced sample was PBMCs, obtained 5 days after the yellow fever booster vaccination. The chain employs TRBV4-3 and TRBJ2-5, with 8 bases aligning to TRBD2. CDR3 loop: CASSPGLGGRGTQYF. Written as DNA, the CDR3 is TGCGCCAGCAGCCCGGGACTAGGTGGCCGGGGGACCCAGTACTTC.